The 2 T cell receptor beta chains below all came from one sample that was sequenced in a study of cytomegalovirus exposure and HLA in healthy donors. Sequencing used immunoSEQ multiplex PCR; TCRdb keeps in-frame clones, though not all of them. The repertoire holds 250,000 to 400,000 clones, with 70% to 90% as singletons. What was sequenced was PBMCs. The receptors were gathered from a man aged 25 to 40 in good health and CMV-seronegative.

The V gene is TRBV10-3, the J gene TRBJ1-5; D not resolved. Trimming left V 0 bases short and J 1 base short, with 7 bases between. Germline V gene data show CDR1 as ENHRY and CDR2 as SYGVKD. The CDR3 spans 15 residues. Written as DNA, the CDR3 is TGTGCCATCAGTGAGTCGGGCAGGAGCAATCAGCCCCAGCATTTT. Amino acid sequence: CAISESGRSNQPQHF.

The chain joins TRBV2 to TRBJ1-1; TRBD1 matches 10 bases. The germline V gene encodes CDR1 SNHLY and CDR2 FYNNEI. The trim removed 4 bases at V and 0 bases at J, leaving 8 bases unmatched. The CDR3 runs to 17 residues. The chain's CDR3 is CASSVRQGARMNTEAFF. In DNA form, the CDR3 reads TGTGCCAGCAGTGTCCGACAGGGGGCGCGGATGAACACTGAAGCTTTCTTT.